Below, one T cell receptor (beta chain) is given with its context. What this receptor recognizes is not known. Within one base of it there is no much larger clone, and no base qualities were kept. The CDR3 spans 15 residues, from the cysteine through the phenylalanine. Only the CDR3 region is kept as DNA, spanning 45 bases read in frame from base 1. The germline V gene provides CDR1 SGHTA and CDR2 FQGTGA. V has 2 bases trimmed and J has 4 bases trimmed; junction bases matching no gene number 7. The CDR3 regions of human TCRbeta chains were analyzed by immunosequencing. As for how the authors treated the data: TCRs in the repertoires were matched against a reference library of SARS-CoV-2-specific TCRs that had been generated with the MIRA antigen-specificity platform. Breadth was defined as the fraction of unique TCRs that were SARS-CoV-2-associated, and depth was defined as the fraction of total T cells that were SARS-CoV-2-associated. Each spike-specific TCR was assigned to its reactive spike region and to a CD4 or CD8 class using the MIRA data. Log10-transformed breadth and depth values were compared by one-way ANOVA with Sidak's multiple comparisons tests. This is the immuneACCESS table as TCRdb keeps it, with only in-frame sequences that have V and J called. A part of the clones is gone; compared with another copy, unresolved V genes explain less than half, and the rest is unexplained. The DNA was the basis for D and trimming; V, J and clone size are from that table. Recorded for this sample are over 90,000 clones; about nine tenths of them occurred a single time. The ten biggest clones cover less than 55% of the sample.

The source of the sample is a study of T cell responses to AZD1222 COVID-19 vaccine (TCRdb year 2021). For context, the study as a whole: Because spike-specific TCR depth and breadth did not differ between the two schedules, AZD1222 recipients who got a second dose at roughly 4 weeks were pooled with those who got a second dose at roughly 12 weeks. A total of approximately 240 trial participants underwent TCR sequencing, of whom 207 received two doses of AZD1222 and about 25 received two doses of the MenACWY control vaccine. Enrollment into the trials was organized by age into subgroups of 18-55, 56-69 and 70-plus years, and those subgroups contained roughly 150, 30 and 60 TCR-sequenced participants, respectively.

Interpreted using the paper, the time point label stands for: baseline before first vaccination. The vaccinee samples were drawn from two UK trials, COV001 and COV002, one of which was a single-blind randomized controlled phase 2/3 trial testing AZD1222 (ChAdOx1 nCoV-19) in healthy adults. For TCRbeta chain sequencing, PBMC samples from trial participants were taken at day 0 and at day 28 after the second dose. General study outcomes and caveats: CD4 TCRs associated with the vaccine covered the entire spike protein, and the dominant responses were in regions 160-218 and 743-854. Reportedly, almost half of the unique spike-specific TCRs recognized epitopes lying outside the regions that are mutated in the B.1.351 and B.1.1.7 variants. No day 14 peak-response samples were available, so repertoires were characterized only after the peak T cell response. Spike-specific TCR breadth and depth rose significantly after two AZD1222 doses compared with day 0 and with MenACWY recipients. The 56-69-year group was small, and its depth increase did not reach significance, likely because of low power. Participants were mostly white British and included more females than males, and it was suggested by the authors that clonal diversity may have been underestimated. Only five to seven AZD1222 recipients were SARS-CoV-2 seropositive at baseline, limiting conclusions about previously exposed vaccinees.

The sample consisted of peripheral blood, taken on day 0 of AZD1222 vaccination. The receptor chain draws on TRBV7-3 and TRBJ1-1; 7 bases in the junction line up with TRBD1. The origin of this receptor is an adult in good health. The encoded CDR3 is CASSLQPTGPTEAFF. The sequenced DNA: TGTGCCAGCAGCTTACAACCGACAGGGCCCACTGAAGCTTTCTTT.